This TCR beta chain was sequenced for a study of T-cell reconstitution after alpha-beta-depleted transplantation in children. Study-wide findings and caveats: Roughly two months post-transplant, alpha-beta T cells reportedly originated from several hundred graft clones that had expanded. Newly generated T cells supplied most T-cell counts and diversity one year post-transplant.

Germline V gives CDR1 SNHLY, CDR2 FYNNEI. This CDR3 spans 11 amino acids. Between the trimmed V and J ends, which lost 6 bases and 9 bases, there was a span of 9 bases. As for this clonotype: Its antigen is not known.

The library targeted TCRbeta and was prepared with unique molecular identifiers. Via MiXCR, TCRdb re-called the PCR reads, giving one row per CDR3 protein. Here the sample spans about 980,000 distinct CDR3 sequences, less than 30% being singletons. The sequenced sample was PBMCs, mostly from graft donor cells, obtained 360 days after TCRalphabeta/CD19-depleted stem cell transplant. The rearrangement joins TRBV2 to TRBJ1-5; no reliable D call. The sequence was collected from a boy under two years old who had a stem cell transplant for SCID, so the T cells may come from the graft donor. CDR3 nucleotide sequence: TGTGCCAGCAGGCAAAAGGGGCCCCAGCATTTT. It codes for CASRQKGPQHF.